These 23 T cell receptor beta chains were all obtained from the same sample, sequenced in a study of cytomegalovirus exposure and HLA in healthy donors. Vbeta (60) and Jbeta (13) primers were used in the PCR. Repertoires were generated with immunoSEQ multiplex PCR, while TCRdb's copy carries only in-frame clones and drops some. Here the sample table reports some 130,000 clones. Source material: PBMCs. These receptors were obtained from a man aged 18 to 29 in good health and CMV-seronegative.

This chain uses TRBV7-2 with TRBJ1-5, with D uncertain. CDR1 is SGHTA, CDR2 FQGNSA, per germline. Trimming pared 5 bases from V and 4 bases from J, leaving 6 bases between. The CDR3 is made up of 12 amino acids. The CDR3 spells CASSPGNQPQHF. The CDR3 DNA is TGTGCCAGCAGCCCGGGAAATCAGCCCCAGCATTTT.

V is TRBV6-5 and J is TRBJ1-3, with D possibly being TRBD1 (6 bases). Trimming shortened V by 6 bases and J by 0 bases, and 9 bases separated the two germline ends. This CDR3 spans 14 amino acids. Germline CDR1 MNHEY, CDR2 SVGAGI. CDR3 sequence reads: CASSGQRSGNTIYF. The CDR3 DNA reads as TGTGCCAGCAGCGGACAGCGCTCTGGAAACACCATATATTTT.

This chain connects TRBV5-5 to TRBJ1-5, with D possibly matching TRBD1 (5 bases). Germline values: CDR1 SGHKS, CDR2 YYEKEE (reference sequence). V shed 1 base and J shed 7 bases, with 9 bases lying between them. The CDR3 is 13 amino acids. DNA of the CDR3: TGTGCCAGCAGCTTGCTTAAGGGGCAGCCCCAGCATTTT. Residues: CASSLLKGQPQHF.

The chain links TRBV27 to TRBJ2-7; D not certain. Germline V gives CDR1 MNHEY, CDR2 SMNVEV (reference sequence). V dropped 0 bases and J dropped 2 bases, with 11 bases sitting between them. The CDR3 spans 15 residues. The CDR3 region is CASSLSTVFAYEQYF. The CDR3 DNA reads TGTGCCAGCAGTTTATCCACAGTGTTCGCCTACGAGCAGTACTTC.

This rearrangement joins TRBV4-3 to TRBJ1-2; D is perhaps TRBD1 (5 bases). V was pared by 0 bases and J by 2 bases, with 10 bases between. Germline V lookup: CDR1 LGHNA, CDR2 YSLEER. CDR3 size: 15 residues. The CDR3 reads CASSQERGANYGYTF. CDR3 nucleotides: TGCGCCAGCAGCCAAGAAAGGGGCGCGAACTATGGCTACACCTTC.

V gene TRBV6-5 combines with J gene TRBJ1-1; D possibly corresponds to TRBD1 (5 bases). Germline-derived CDR1 and CDR2 are MNHEY and SVGAGI. The CDR3 covers 14 residues. Trimming left V 2 bases short and J 3 bases short, with 10 bases between. The CDR3 loop reads CASSYLGGDTEAFF. The CDR3 nucleotides read TGTGCCAGCAGTTACCTTGGGGGGGACACTGAAGCTTTCTTT.

This sequence joins TRBV2 and TRBJ2-7; a possible D gene is TRBD1 (5 bases). Germline V CDR1 and CDR2: SNHLY, FYNNEI. Trimming cost V 7 bases and J 4 bases, with 11 bases left between them. The CDR3 extends over 12 amino acids. Written as DNA, the CDR3 is TGTGCCAGCATTTACCCAGGGTACGAGCAGTACTTC. Protein: CASIYPGYEQYF.

V and J are TRBV19 and TRBJ1-1; D is possibly TRBD1 (6 bases). The germline V gene encodes CDR1 LNHDA and CDR2 SQIVND (reference sequence). Trimming pared 5 bases from V and 6 bases from J, leaving 19 bases between. The CDR3 totals 15 residues. CDR3 loop: CASSPRGNFYAEAFF. CDR3 nucleotides: TGTGCCAGTAGTCCCAGGGGCAATTTTTACGCTGAAGCTTTCTTT.

The V call is TRBV7-7, the J call TRBJ2-3; 12 nucleotides align to TRBD2. CDR3 length: 16 amino acids. Germline values: CDR1 SSHAT, CDR2 FNYEAQ (reference sequence). The V gene end was trimmed by 3 bases and the J gene end by 6 bases; junction bases not matched to a gene: 7. CDR3 residues: CASSLGPSGGADTQYF. Written as DNA, the CDR3 is TGTGCCAGCAGCTTGGGACCTAGCGGGGGGGCTGATACGCAGTATTTT.

Concerning this clone: In the same sample, other DNA sequences code for this CDR3. This chain links TRBV7-9 with TRBJ1-1; the match to TRBD1 covers 10 bases. V lost 5 bases and J lost 5; bases outside the gene matches: 2. This CDR3 spans 13 amino acids. Germline CDR1 SEHNR, CDR2 FQNEAQ (reference sequence). In DNA, the CDR3 is TGTGCCAGCAGCCAGGGACAGGGGACTGAAGCTTTCTTT. This codes for CASSQGQGTEAFF.

The chain employs TRBV5-1 and TRBJ2-7, with 7 bases identical to TRBD1. The CDR3 has 15 amino acids. The junction had 9 bases not matched to a gene; V was cut back by 0 bases and J by 6 bases. The germline gives CDR1 SGHRS, CDR2 YFSETQ. The CDR3 region is CASSLDPTGVGEQYF. The CDR3, as DNA: TGCGCCAGCAGCTTGGACCCCACAGGGGTCGGCGAGCAGTACTTC.

V and J are TRBV11-3 and TRBJ2-1; 11 nucleotides match TRBD2. Trimming cost V 3 bases and J 4 bases; bases outside gene matches: 5. The CDR3 is 16 residues long. From germline, CDR1 is SGHNT and CDR2 YENEEA. CDR3 bases: TGTGCCAGCAGCTTCTCTAGCGGGGGGCTATACAATGAGCAGTTCTTC. It codes for CASSFSSGGLYNEQFF.

The genes are TRBV4-3 and TRBJ2-6; TRBD2 might be the D (6 bases). Germline V gives CDR1 LGHNA, CDR2 YSLEER. V gave up 0 bases and J gave up 0 bases, with 12 bases separating them. The CDR3 runs to 18 residues. The CDR3 loop is CASSQEGRRASGANVLTF. As DNA, the CDR3 is TGCGCCAGCAGCCAAGAAGGGCGGAGGGCCTCTGGGGCCAACGTCCTGACTTTC.

The chain is built from TRBV9 and TRBJ1-2; the D gene is possibly TRBD1 (6 bases). V lost 1 base and J 7 bases, leaving 11 bases between the germline ends. From germline, CDR1 is SGDLS and CDR2 YYNGEE. This CDR3 has 13 amino acids. The CDR3, as DNA: TGTGCCAGCAGCGTACCAGGGGACCGTGGCTACACCTTC. This codes for CASSVPGDRGYTF.

The chain is built from TRBV5-4 and TRBJ1-3; 10 bases fit TRBD1. Trimming cost V 2 bases and J 4 bases; bases outside gene matches: 3. This CDR3 comprises 15 residues. Per the germline V gene, CDR1 is SGHNT and CDR2 is YYREEE (reference sequence). The CDR3 loop is CASSFDRGLGNTIYF. The CDR3 DNA reads TGTGCCAGCAGCTTCGACAGGGGGCTAGGAAACACCATATATTTT.

The chain couples TRBV9 to TRBJ2-1; 9 bases line up with TRBD2. CDR1 SGDLS and CDR2 YYNGEE come from the germline V gene. The V gene end was trimmed by 0 bases and the J gene end by 8 bases; junction bases not matched to a gene: 6. The CDR3 extends over 15 amino acids. CDR3 nucleotides: TGTGCCAGCAGCGTAGGCGGCGGGGGGGCCGATGAGCAGTTCTTC. As protein: CASSVGGGGADEQFF.

The chain employs TRBV7-3 and TRBJ2-1, with D unclear. Germline-derived CDR1 and CDR2 are SGHTA and FQGTGA. The CDR3 length is 14 residues. V lost 5 bases and J 7 bases, leaving 15 bases between the germline ends. CDR3: CASSRTRLGNEQFF. In DNA, the CDR3 is TGTGCCAGCAGCCGTACCCGGCTCGGGAATGAGCAGTTCTTC.

The V gene is TRBV2, the J gene TRBJ2-1, with D possibly matching TRBD2 (5 bases). The CDR3 sequence is 15 residues long. CDR1 and CDR2 from the germline V gene are SNHLY and FYNNEI. Trimming cost V 6 bases and J 0 bases, with 12 bases left between them. The CDR3, as DNA: TGTGCCAGCAGGCGGACTTTCAGCTCCTACAATGAGCAGTTCTTC. Protein: CASRRTFSSYNEQFF.

The V and J genes are TRBV27 and TRBJ2-1; the D is unclear. The ends were cut back, 4 bases at V and 0 bases at J, with 7 bases in the middle. This CDR3 spans 14 amino acids. In germline, CDR1 is MNHEY, CDR2 SMNVEV (reference sequence). The CDR3 spells CASSSPGSYNEQFF. The CDR3 DNA is TGTGCCAGCAGTTCTCCAGGCTCCTACAATGAGCAGTTCTTC.

The gene calls are TRBV6-5 and TRBJ1-2; 8 positions agree with TRBD1. Germline CDR1 MNHEY, CDR2 SVGAGI. The CDR3 has 14 residues. V dropped 6 bases and J dropped 2; count of bases not matched to a gene: 5. The CDR3 nucleotides are TGTGCCAGCAGAAAACAGGGGGGCAACTATGGCTACACCTTC. Translated, it gives CASRKQGGNYGYTF.

J is TRBJ2-3 and V is TRBV27, with a possible D match to TRBD1 (5 bases). The V gene's germline CDR1 is MNHEY and CDR2 SMNVEV (reference sequence). V was pared by 6 bases and J by 0 bases, with 10 bases between. The CDR3 consists of 14 residues. Here the CDR3 reads CASRSGASTDTQYF. CDR3 nucleotides: TGTGCCAGCAGGTCTGGGGCTAGCACAGATACGCAGTATTTT.

This chain uses TRBV15 with TRBJ2-7, with TRBD2 identical over 11 bases. The CDR3 consists of 16 residues. Germline V gives CDR1 LNHNV, CDR2 YYDKDF (reference sequence). V dropped 8 bases and J dropped 6; count of bases not matched to a gene: 15. The DNA for the CDR3 is TGTGCCACCGGATTAGCGGGAGGGGCCTTCGGAGGCGAGCAGTACTTC. Protein: CATGLAGGAFGGEQYF.

The J gene is TRBJ2-1, the V gene TRBV6-5; 7 nucleotides agree with TRBD2. V was clipped by 3 bases and J by 5 bases; unmatched bases: 7. The CDR3 sequence is 15 residues long. Per the germline V gene, CDR1 is MNHEY and CDR2 is SVGAGI. The CDR3 DNA sequence: TGTGCCAGCAGTTATGAAGCGGGGACGAACAATGAGCAGTTCTTC. Translation: CASSYEAGTNNEQFF.